This entry features one TCR beta chain sequence. The table came from immunoSEQ multiplex PCR; TCRdb's copy has only in-frame clones and leaves some out. The sample lists some 450,000 clones, 80% to 95% seen once, with 4.3% in the top ten. This sample is part of a study of Ad26.COV2.S vaccination and SARS-CoV-2 variants. CDR3 length equals 14 residues. CDR1 SGHAT and CDR2 FQNNGV come from the germline V gene. Between the trimmed V and J ends, which lost 4 bases and 4 bases, there was a span of 14 bases. Stated treatment: some 20 received Ad26.COV2.S at low or high dose, single or two shots; about 5 received placebo; per-sample allocation not given. Vaccine and placebo recipients were sampled on day 63 after the first injection. An adult aged 18-55 years in Boston served as the donor.

The material sequenced was peripheral blood, taken in a trial of Ad26.COV2.S vaccine versus placebo. The V and J genes are TRBV11-2 and TRBJ2-7; either TRBD1 or TRBD2 may supply D (6 bases each). This sequence was found in a person between 18 and 65 years old who received the Ad26.COV2.S COVID-19 vaccine or a placebo. The DNA of the CDR3 is TGTGCCAGCAGCTCGGGGGCCAGGGGATACGAGCAGTACTTC. It codes for CASSSGARGYEQYF.